The 30 T cell receptor beta chains presented below share a single source sample, sequenced in a study of identical twins. TCRdb re-analysed the 5' RACE reads in MiXCR, keeping a single row per CDR3 protein. In the table there are 500,000 or so distinct CDR3 sequences, more than 13% of which are singletons. The sample was also linked to a second study, of yellow fever vaccine responses in identical twins.

Sequencing was done on a sample of CD4+ T cells sorted from blood. The receptor source for this set is a woman aged 18-35 years in good health.

In this sample, this clonotype turned up many times. The chain combines TRBV20-1 with TRBJ2-3; 8 positions agree with TRBD2. CDR1 and CDR2 from the germline V gene are DFQATT and SNEGSKA (reference sequence). The CDR3 is made up of 13 amino acids. V shed 1 base, J shed 3 bases, and the junction held 0 bases outside the gene matches. CDR3 bases: TGCAGTGCTAGAGCGGGGGGGACAGATACGCAGTATTTT. Translation gives CSARAGGTDTQYF.

This clonotype was seen more than once but under ten times. This chain links TRBV28 with TRBJ2-3; D possibly uses TRBD1 or TRBD2 (5 bases each). From germline, CDR1 is MDHEN and CDR2 SYDVKM. V was trimmed by 7 bases and J by 0 bases, leaving 11 bases between them. This CDR3 region has 14 residues. The CDR3 coding sequence is TGTGCCAGCACGGGACGCTCTAGCACAGATACGCAGTATTTT. Residues: CASTGRSSTDTQYF.

This clonotype came up many times. The V and J genes are TRBV7-6 and TRBJ1-2; TRBD1 might be the D (6 bases). Deletions cut 5 bases from V and 4 bases from J, with 17 bases between. Germline loops: CDR1 SGHVS, CDR2 FNYEAQ. The CDR3 covers 15 residues. The CDR3 sequence is CASSATADRTYGYTF. Written as DNA, the CDR3 is TGTGCCAGCAGCGCAACTGCAGACAGGACCTATGGCTACACCTTC.

This clonotype was seen more than once but under ten times. The chain carries TRBV7-9 and TRBJ2-6, with TRBD1 as a possible D gene (6 bases). V lost 6 bases, J lost 2 bases, and 11 bases lay in between. There are 15 residues in the CDR3. Germline V CDR1 and CDR2: SEHNR, FQNEAQ (reference sequence). The CDR3 loop is CASRDGTTGANVLTF. The CDR3 DNA is TGTGCCAGCAGGGATGGGACAACTGGGGCCAACGTCCTGACTTTC.

This clonotype appeared many times. The V and J genes are TRBV5-1 and TRBJ2-5, with TRBD1 matching over 9 bases. V shed 0 bases, J shed 5 bases, and the junction held 2 bases outside the gene matches. Germline lookup yields CDR1 SGHRS and CDR2 YFSETQ. The CDR3 runs 14 residues. The CDR3 loop reads CASSLAGQGETQYF. The CDR3 nucleotides read TGCGCCAGCAGCTTGGCGGGACAGGGTGAGACCCAGTACTTC.

The V and J genes are TRBV11-2 and TRBJ2-7; D perhaps matches TRBD1 (5 bases). Trimming took 5 bases from V and 2 from J, leaving 10 bases between them. This CDR3 region has 13 residues. Germline assignment: CDR1 SGHAT and CDR2 FQNNGV. As DNA, the CDR3 is TGTGCCAGCAGCAAAGACAGTCCCTACGAGCAGTACTTC. Translation: CASSKDSPYEQYF.

The rearrangement uses TRBV13 and TRBJ2-3; the D call may be TRBD1 or TRBD2 (6 bases each). The germline V gene has CDR1 PRHDT and CDR2 FYEKMQ (reference sequence). The CDR3 is made up of 15 amino acids. With 5 bases removed from V and 0 bases from J, the gap between germline ends came to 12 bases. CDR3 in amino acids: CASSTRGLSTDTQYF. Here the CDR3 DNA reads TGTGCCAGCAGCACACGGGGGCTTAGCACAGATACGCAGTATTTT.

The chain couples TRBV3-1 to TRBJ2-7, with TRBD2 matching 12 bases. The ends lost 1 base at V and 3 bases at J; junction bases unmatched: 7. CDR1 and CDR2 from the germline V gene are LGHDT and YNNKEL (reference sequence). This CDR3 comprises 17 residues. The CDR3 region has the DNA TGTGCCAGCAGCCAAGTCCAATCACTAGCGGGGGGCTACGAGCAGTACTTC. Amino acid sequence: CASSQVQSLAGGYEQYF.

This chain connects TRBV7-8 to TRBJ2-1; 8 nucleotides match TRBD2. Looked up from germline, CDR1 is SGHVS and CDR2 is FQNEAQ. V gave up 2 bases and J gave up 2 bases; unmatched junction bases: 8. The CDR3 loop spans 17 amino acids. CDR3 protein: CASSLLIAGNTYNEQFF. In DNA, the CDR3 is TGTGCCAGCAGCTTACTTATAGCGGGGAATACCTACAATGAGCAGTTCTTC.

The chain employs TRBV20-1 and TRBJ2-7, with TRBD2 identical over 10 bases. With V trimmed by 0 bases and J by 5 bases, 13 bases remained unmatched. Germline loops: CDR1 DFQATT, CDR2 SNEGSKA (reference sequence). This CDR3 has 17 residues. The CDR3 is CSARDPGSGRSGDEQYF. The CDR3 DNA reads TGCAGTGCTAGAGATCCTGGTAGCGGGAGGTCCGGGGACGAGCAGTACTTC.

The sample holds a few counts of this clonotype. V and J are TRBV5-1 and TRBJ2-1; D gene uncertain. Germline values: CDR1 SGHRS, CDR2 YFSETQ. V lost 0 bases and J 3 bases, leaving 10 bases between the germline ends. The CDR3 extends over 15 amino acids. This CDR3 reads CASSLASLDYNEQFF. The CDR3 DNA reads as TGCGCCAGCAGCTTGGCTAGTCTAGACTACAATGAGCAGTTCTTC.

This clonotype has just a few counts. The gene calls are TRBV29-1 and TRBJ2-2; D possibly corresponds to TRBD2 (6 bases). V dropped 6 bases and J dropped 0 bases, with 11 bases sitting between them. The V gene's germline CDR1 is SQVTM and CDR2 ANQGSEA. This CDR3 is built from 14 residues. CDR3 region: CSVIGGSNTGELFF. As DNA, the CDR3 is TGCAGCGTCATCGGGGGATCGAACACCGGGGAGCTGTTTTTT.

The CDR3 DNA follows: TGTGCCAGCAGCTGGACAGGGACGAGGGGTGAGCAGTTCTTC. Protein product: CASSWTGTRGEQFF. V is TRBV28 and J is TRBJ2-1; 8 positions agree with TRBD1. Germline CDR1 reads MDHEN; CDR2 reads SYDVKM. This CDR3 is 14 amino acids long. J gave up 9 bases and V 6 bases, and 10 bases lay outside the gene matches.

The chain recombines TRBV20-1 with TRBJ2-7; weak D call: TRBD2 (6 bases). The CDR3 is 15 amino acids. Trimming pared 3 bases from V and 4 bases from J, leaving 19 bases between. Germline CDR1 reads DFQATT; CDR2 reads SNEGSKA (reference sequence). The CDR3 is CSARESLRGLYEQYF. CDR3 nucleotides: TGCAGTGCTAGGGAATCGCTGCGGGGATTGTACGAGCAGTACTTC.

V and J are TRBV6-2 or TRBV6-3 and TRBJ2-1; the match to TRBD2 covers 10 bases. Per the germline V gene, CDR1 is MNHEY and CDR2 is SVGEGT. Losses at the gene ends were 6 bases for V and 7 bases for J; bases not matched to a gene: 15. The CDR3 runs to 17 residues. CDR3 bases: TGTGCCAGCAGCCTCCCTCTCCTAGCGGGAGATAGAAATGAGCAGTTCTTC. Its protein is CASSLPLLAGDRNEQFF.

The chain recombines TRBV10-3 with TRBJ2-3; TRBD1 matches at 8 bases. Germline values: CDR1 ENHRY, CDR2 SYGVKD. The CDR3 contains 15 residues. With V trimmed by 3 bases and J by 4 bases, 6 bases remained unmatched. CDR3 protein: CAISDGTRGPDTQYF. The CDR3 DNA reads TGTGCCATCAGTGACGGGACCAGGGGGCCAGATACGCAGTATTTT.

The chain uses TRBV24-1 and TRBJ2-3; 13 nucleotides line up with TRBD2. The CDR3 spans 15 residues. The germline CDR1 and CDR2 sequences are KGHDR and SFDVKD. V lost 4 bases, J lost 6 bases, and 3 bases stayed unmatched. CDR3 sequence reads: CATSDPTSGRDTQYF. The DNA of the CDR3 is TGTGCCACCAGTGACCCGACTAGCGGGAGGGATACGCAGTATTTT.

Only one count was recorded for this clonotype. This rearrangement joins TRBV7-8 to TRBJ2-3; D may correspond to TRBD1 or TRBD2 (5 bases each). The V end was cut by 5 bases, the J end by 14 bases, with 26 bases between. There are 15 residues in the CDR3. Germline values: CDR1 SGHVS, CDR2 FQNEAQ. This CDR3 is CASSPTRRDLQPGYF. The CDR3 nucleotides are TGTGCCAGCAGCCCAACACGCCGGGACCTACAACCCGGGTATTTT.

This clonotype showed up just a few times. The CDR3, as DNA: TGCAGTGCTAGGACTGGGGCCGAGACTGGAAACACCATATATTTT. It is translated as CSARTGAETGNTIYF. The V call is TRBV20-1, the J call TRBJ1-3, with D tentatively TRBD1 (5 bases). Looked up from germline, CDR1 is DFQATT and CDR2 is SNEGSKA (reference sequence). CDR3 length equals 15 residues. Trimming shortened V by 3 bases and J by 2 bases, and 14 bases separated the two germline ends.

The chain joins TRBV14 to TRBJ2-5; TRBD2 matches at 9 bases. The CDR3 extends over 16 amino acids. Germline values: CDR1 SGHDN, CDR2 FVKESK. The ends lost 2 bases at V and 0 bases at J; junction bases unmatched: 4. CDR3 coding DNA: TGTGCCAGCAGCCAACTAGGGACTAGCCACCAAGAGACCCAGTACTTC. Its translation is CASSQLGTSHQETQYF.

This clonotype was recorded a few times. This rearrangement joins TRBV3-1 to TRBJ1-1, with D hard to call. V was clipped by 5 bases and J by 1 base, with 11 bases between them. This CDR3 spans 14 amino acids. The germline V gene has CDR1 LGHDT and CDR2 YNNKEL (reference sequence). Written as DNA, the CDR3 is TGTGCCAGCAGCGTAGGACGGCCGAACACTGAAGCTTTCTTT. Translated: CASSVGRPNTEAFF.

This clonotype has only a few counts. The V call is TRBV5-6, the J call TRBJ2-7; 9 bases are a match to TRBD1. Per the germline V gene, CDR1 is SGHDT and CDR2 is YYEEEE. This CDR3 region has 14 residues. Losses at the gene ends were 5 bases for V and 0 bases for J; bases not matched to a gene: 3. CDR3 sequence reads: CASRRDRVSYEQYF. CDR3 in DNA: TGTGCCAGCAGACGGGACAGGGTCTCCTACGAGCAGTACTTC.

This clonotype has only a few counts. Here the CDR3 DNA reads TGCAGCGTTGAACGGGGCCTCTCCTACAATGAGCAGTTCTTC. This codes for CSVERGLSYNEQFF. The V and J genes are TRBV29-1 and TRBJ2-1; D might be TRBD1 or TRBD2, each matching 5 bases. V was shortened by 2 bases and J by 0 bases, with 8 bases between the two germline ends. The CDR3 runs to 14 residues. Germline V gives CDR1 SQVTM, CDR2 ANQGSEA.

The rearrangement uses TRBV7-8 and TRBJ2-5, with D possibly being TRBD2 (6 bases). The V end lost 2 bases, the J end lost 2 bases, and 24 bases lay between the germline ends. This CDR3 region has 19 residues. Germline V CDR1 and CDR2: SGHVS, FQNEAQ. This CDR3 reads CASSLRVRSRGVLQETQYF. CDR3 DNA sequence: TGTGCCAGCAGCTTAAGGGTTAGGAGCCGCGGGGTCCTGCAAGAGACCCAGTACTTC.

V is TRBV6-4 and J is TRBJ2-6; 10 positions match TRBD1. Germline V lookup: CDR1 MRHNA, CDR2 SNTAGT. This CDR3 is 19 amino acids long. Here the CDR3 DNA reads TGTACCCGCAGATCTACCACCGGGACAGGGGCCTCTGGGGCCAACGTCCTGACTTTC. It encodes CTRRSTTGTGASGANVLTF.

The rearrangement joins TRBV12-3 or TRBV12-4 to TRBJ2-3; 9 nucleotides match TRBD1. The CDR3 spans 14 residues. Trimming at V came to 3 bases and at J to 3 bases, leaving 1 base not matched to a gene. The CDR3: CASSFDRGTDTQYF. CDR3 nucleotide sequence: TGTGCCAGCAGTTTTGACAGGGGGACAGATACGCAGTATTTT.

This chain uses TRBV12-3 or TRBV12-4 with TRBJ2-6; TRBD1 might be the D (5 bases). Between the trimmed V and J ends, which lost 2 bases and 4 bases, there was a span of 12 bases. The CDR3 totals 16 residues. The DNA of the CDR3 is TGTGCCAGCAGTTTATTCTCAGGGTCCGGGGCCAACGTCCTGACTTTC. The encoded protein is CASSLFSGSGANVLTF.

A few counts support this clonotype. The chain employs TRBV7-9 and TRBJ2-3, with 13 bases matching TRBD2. The CDR3 loop spans 16 amino acids. CDR1 and CDR2 (germline): SEHNR, FQNEAQ (reference sequence). The V and J ends lost 9 bases and 2 bases, in that order; junction bases with no gene match: 8. The CDR3 DNA reads TGTGCCAGTTCACCGGGACTAGCGGGACCCACAGATACGCAGTATTTT. Translated: CASSPGLAGPTDTQYF. The whole variable domain, filled in from reference TRBV7-9 and TRBJ2-3, reads DTGVSQNPRHKITKRGQNVTFRCDPISEHNRLYWYRQTLGQGPEFLTYFQNEAQLEKSRLLSDRFSAERPKGSFSTLEIQRTEQGDSAMYLCASSPGLAGPTDTQYFGPGTRLTVL.

J is TRBJ2-1 and V is TRBV5-1; TRBD1 agrees at 8 bases. V lost 2 bases to trimming and J lost 5 bases; unmatched junction nucleotides: 6. CDR3 length: 15 amino acids. The germline V gene encodes CDR1 SGHRS and CDR2 YFSETQ. The CDR3 coding sequence is TGCGCCAGCAGCTTTCAGGGGGCGGGAAACAATGAGCAGTTCTTC. Protein product: CASSFQGAGNNEQFF. Together with reference TRBV5-1 and TRBJ2-1, the CDR3 gives the full variable domain: KAGVTQTPRYLIKTRGQQVTLSCSPISGHRSVSWYQQTPGQGLQFLFEYFSETQRNKGNFPGRFSGRQFSNSRSEMNVSTLELGDSALYLCASSFQGAGNNEQFFGPGTRLTVL.

J is TRBJ2-1 and V is TRBV24-1, with TRBD2 matching 7 bases. The length of the CDR3 is 16 residues. Germline trimming cut 1 base from V and 5 bases from J; bases unmatched to any gene: 7. Per germline, CDR1 KGHDR and CDR2 SFDVKD. CDR3 sequence reads: CATSDFGLAANNEQFF. The CDR3 DNA follows: TGTGCCACCAGTGATTTTGGTCTAGCGGCTAACAATGAGCAGTTCTTC.